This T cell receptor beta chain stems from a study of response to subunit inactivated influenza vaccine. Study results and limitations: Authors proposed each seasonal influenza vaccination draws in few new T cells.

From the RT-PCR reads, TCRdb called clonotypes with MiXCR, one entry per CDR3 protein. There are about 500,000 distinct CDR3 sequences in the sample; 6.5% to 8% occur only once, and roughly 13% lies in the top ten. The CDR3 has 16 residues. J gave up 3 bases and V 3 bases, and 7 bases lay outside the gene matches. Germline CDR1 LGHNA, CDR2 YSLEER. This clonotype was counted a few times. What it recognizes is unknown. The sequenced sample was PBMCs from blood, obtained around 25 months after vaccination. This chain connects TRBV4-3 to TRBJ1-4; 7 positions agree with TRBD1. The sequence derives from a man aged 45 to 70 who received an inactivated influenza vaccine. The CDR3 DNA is TGCGCCAGCAGCCACAACCTAGGGGGCTCTAATGAAAAACTGTTTTTT. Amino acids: CASSHNLGGSNEKLFF.